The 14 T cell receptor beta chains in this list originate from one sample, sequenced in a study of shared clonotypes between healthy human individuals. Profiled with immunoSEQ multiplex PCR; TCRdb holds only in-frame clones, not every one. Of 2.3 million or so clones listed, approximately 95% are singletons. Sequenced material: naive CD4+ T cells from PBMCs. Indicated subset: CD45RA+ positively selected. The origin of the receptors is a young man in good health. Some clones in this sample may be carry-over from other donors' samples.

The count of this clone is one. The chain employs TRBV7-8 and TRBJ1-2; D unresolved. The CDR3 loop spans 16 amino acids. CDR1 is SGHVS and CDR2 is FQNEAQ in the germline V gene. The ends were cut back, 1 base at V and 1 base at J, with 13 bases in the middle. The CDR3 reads CASSLEARTDNYGYTF. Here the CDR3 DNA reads TGTGCCAGCAGCTTAGAGGCACGGACTGATAACTATGGCTACACCTTC.

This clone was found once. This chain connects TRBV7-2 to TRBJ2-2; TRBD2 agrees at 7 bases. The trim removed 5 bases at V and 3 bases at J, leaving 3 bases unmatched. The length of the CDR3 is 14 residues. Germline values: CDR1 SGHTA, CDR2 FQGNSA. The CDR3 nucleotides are TGTGCCAGCAGCGAAGCGGGACACACCGGGGAGCTGTTTTTT. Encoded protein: CASSEAGHTGELFF. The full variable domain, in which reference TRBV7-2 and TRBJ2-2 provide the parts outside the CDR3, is GAGVSQSPSNKVTEKGKDVELRCDPISGHTALYWYRQSLGQGLEFLIYFQGNSAPDKSGLPSDRFSAERTGGSVSTLTIQRTQQEDSAVYLCASSEAGHTGELFFGEGSRLTVL.

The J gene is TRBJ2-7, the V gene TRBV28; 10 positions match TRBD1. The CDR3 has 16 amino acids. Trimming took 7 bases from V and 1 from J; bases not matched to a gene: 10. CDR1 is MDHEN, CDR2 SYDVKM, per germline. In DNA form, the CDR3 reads TGTGCCAGCACCCTCCTGCCGGGACAGGGGTCCTACGAGCAGTACTTC. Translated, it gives CASTLLPGQGSYEQYF.

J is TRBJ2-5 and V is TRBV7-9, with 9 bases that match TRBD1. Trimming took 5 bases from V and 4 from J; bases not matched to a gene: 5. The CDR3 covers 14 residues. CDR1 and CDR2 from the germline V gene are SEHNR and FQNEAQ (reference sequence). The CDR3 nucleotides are TGTGCCAGCAGCCCGGACAGGGGTGGAGAGACCCAGTACTTC. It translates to CASSPDRGGETQYF. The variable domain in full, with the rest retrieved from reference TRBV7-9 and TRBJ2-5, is DTGVSQNPRHKITKRGQNVTFRCDPISEHNRLYWYRQTLGQGPEFLTYFQNEAQLEKSRLLSDRFSAERPKGSFSTLEIQRTEQGDSAMYLCASSPDRGGETQYFGPGTRLLVL.

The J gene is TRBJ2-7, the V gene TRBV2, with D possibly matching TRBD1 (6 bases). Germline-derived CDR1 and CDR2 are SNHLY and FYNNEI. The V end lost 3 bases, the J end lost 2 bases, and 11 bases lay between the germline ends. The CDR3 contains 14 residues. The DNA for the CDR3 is TGTGCCAGCAGTGACGCGACAGGAACCTACGAGCAGTACTTC. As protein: CASSDATGTYEQYF.

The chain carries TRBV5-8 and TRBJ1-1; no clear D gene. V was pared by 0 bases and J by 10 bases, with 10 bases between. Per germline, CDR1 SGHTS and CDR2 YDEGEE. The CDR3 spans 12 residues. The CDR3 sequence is CASSLGGWGAFF. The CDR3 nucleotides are TGTGCCAGCAGCTTGGGAGGTTGGGGAGCTTTCTTT.

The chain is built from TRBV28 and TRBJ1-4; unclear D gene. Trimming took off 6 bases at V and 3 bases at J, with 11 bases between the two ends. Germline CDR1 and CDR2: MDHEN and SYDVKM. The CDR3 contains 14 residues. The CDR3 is CASSYGWANEKLFF. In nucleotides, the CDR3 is TGTGCCAGCAGCTATGGGTGGGCTAATGAAAAACTGTTTTTT.

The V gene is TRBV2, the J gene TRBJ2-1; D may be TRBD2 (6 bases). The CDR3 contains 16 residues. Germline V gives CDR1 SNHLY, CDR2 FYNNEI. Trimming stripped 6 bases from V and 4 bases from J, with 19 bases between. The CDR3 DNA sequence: TGTGCCAGCAGCCGAGGGACTTCCACAATATACAATGAGCAGTTCTTC. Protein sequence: CASSRGTSTIYNEQFF.

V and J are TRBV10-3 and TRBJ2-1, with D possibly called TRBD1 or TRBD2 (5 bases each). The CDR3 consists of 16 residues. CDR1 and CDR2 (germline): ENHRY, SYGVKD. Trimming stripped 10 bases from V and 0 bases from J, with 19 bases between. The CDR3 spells CATSPRDGSSYNEQFF. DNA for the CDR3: TGTGCCACCTCCCCCCGGGACGGAAGCTCCTACAATGAGCAGTTCTTC.

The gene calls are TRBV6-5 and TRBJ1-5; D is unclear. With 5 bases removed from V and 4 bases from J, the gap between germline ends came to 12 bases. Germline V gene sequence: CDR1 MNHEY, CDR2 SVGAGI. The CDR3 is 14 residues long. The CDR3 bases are TGTGCCAGCAGTCGTACGGGTAAAAATCAGCCCCAGCATTTT. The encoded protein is CASSRTGKNQPQHF.

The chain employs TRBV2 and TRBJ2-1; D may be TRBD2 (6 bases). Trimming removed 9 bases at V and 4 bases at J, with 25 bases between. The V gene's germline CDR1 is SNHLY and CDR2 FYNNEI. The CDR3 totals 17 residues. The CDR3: CASKNGVTTRLYNEQFF. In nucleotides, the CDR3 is TGTGCCAGTAAAAACGGGGTGACGACTAGGCTGTACAATGAGCAGTTCTTC.

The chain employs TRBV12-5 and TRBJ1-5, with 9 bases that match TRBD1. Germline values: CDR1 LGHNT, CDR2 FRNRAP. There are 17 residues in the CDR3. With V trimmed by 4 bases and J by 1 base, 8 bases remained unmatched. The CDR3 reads CASGSRDRVGSNQPQHF. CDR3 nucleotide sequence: TGTGCTAGTGGTTCCCGGGACAGGGTAGGGAGCAATCAGCCCCAGCATTTT.

The CDR3 DNA reads TGTGCCAGCAGCTTGGCTAGCGGGGGATCACGTCCCTTCGATGAGCAGTTCTTC. The encoded protein is CASSLASGGSRPFDEQFF. The V gene is TRBV5-4, the J gene TRBJ2-1, with 10 nucleotides matching TRBD2. The CDR3 sequence is 18 residues long. J lost 8 bases, V lost 0 bases, and 14 bases had no gene match. The germline V gene encodes CDR1 SGHNT and CDR2 YYREEE (reference sequence).

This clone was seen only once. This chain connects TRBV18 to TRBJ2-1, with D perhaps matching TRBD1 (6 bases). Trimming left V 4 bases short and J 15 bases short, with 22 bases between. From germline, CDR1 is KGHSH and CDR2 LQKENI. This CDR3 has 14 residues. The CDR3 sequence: CASSQGTSYNELFF. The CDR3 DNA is TGTGCCAGCTCACAAGGGACATCCTACAATGAGTTGTTCTTC.